The 10 T cell receptor beta chains below were found in one sample sequenced in a study of blood T cells in healthy people across ages. Using a J-beta primer mix together with a sample-barcoded 5' primer, a second PCR was run for roughly 6 to 11 cycles. TCRdb passed the 5' RACE reads through MiXCR, listing each CDR3 protein once. The sample has about 570,000 distinct CDR3 sequences; 27% are singletons. The sequenced material came from blood. Receptors were obtained from a woman in her seventies in good health.

The V gene is TRBV5-1, the J gene TRBJ1-5, with no clear D. CDR3 length: 13 amino acids. Trimming removed 5 bases at V and 0 bases at J, with 6 bases between. Germline CDR1 reads SGHRS; CDR2 reads YFSETQ. This CDR3 reads CASRGGSNQPQHF. The DNA of the CDR3 is TGCGCCAGCAGAGGAGGTAGCAATCAGCCCCAGCATTTT.

This chain links TRBV29-1 with TRBJ1-2; the D is unclear. This CDR3 is 11 amino acids long. The V gene lost 5 bases and the J gene lost 3 bases, with 7 bases spanning the gap. Germline CDR1 reads SQVTM; CDR2 reads ANQGSEA. CDR3 DNA: TGCAGCGTTTTCTTATACTATGGCTACACCTTC. It translates to CSVFLYYGYTF.

The chain couples TRBV20-1 to TRBJ2-5, with 7 nucleotides matching TRBD1. The junction had 19 bases not matched to a gene; V was cut back by 5 bases and J by 7 bases. CDR3 length equals 16 residues. Germline V gives CDR1 DFQATT, CDR2 SNEGSKA (reference sequence). CDR3 region: CSAEPGGPQGSPTQYF. CDR3 sequence (DNA): TGCAGTGCTGAACCAGGGGGACCGCAGGGGTCTCCGACCCAGTACTTC.

This clonotype was detected only a few times. The chain employs TRBV6-2 or TRBV6-3 and TRBJ1-5; the D gene is possibly TRBD1 (5 bases). CDR1 MNHEY and CDR2 SVGEGT come from the germline V gene. The CDR3 spans 14 residues. Trimming took 7 bases from V and 1 from J, leaving 11 bases between them. Here the CDR3 reads CASTRDGSNQPQHF. The CDR3, as DNA: TGTGCCAGCACCCGGGACGGAAGCAATCAGCCCCAGCATTTT.

This clonotype was counted a few times. CDR3: CSARRTSEAFF. CDR3 bases: TGCAGTGCTAGGAGGACATCAGAAGCTTTCTTT. This chain uses TRBV20-1 with TRBJ1-1; perhaps TRBD1 as D (5 bases). V was trimmed by 3 bases and J by 8 bases, leaving 10 bases between them. This CDR3 is 11 amino acids long. Germline loops: CDR1 DFQATT, CDR2 SNEGSKA (reference sequence).

This clonotype was seen more than once but under ten times. V and J are TRBV7-2 and TRBJ2-3; perhaps TRBD2 as D (5 bases). Trimming removed 2 bases from V and 4 bases from J, with 13 bases in between. The V gene's germline CDR1 is SGHTA and CDR2 FQGNSA. This CDR3 is 15 amino acids long. The CDR3 here is CASSLTRSSPDTQYF. Written as DNA, the CDR3 is TGTGCCAGCAGCTTAACTAGGAGTTCCCCAGATACGCAGTATTTT.

The sample holds a few counts of this clonotype. Compared with germline, one end of the junction differs, possibly owing to a read error. CDR3 amino acids: CASSLGQRNEKLFF. In nucleotides, the CDR3 is TGCGCCAGCAGCCTAGGACAGCGTAATGAAAAACTGTTTTTT. This rearrangement joins TRBV28 to TRBJ1-4; a weak D match, TRBD1 (6 bases). CDR1 is MDHEN, CDR2 SYDVKM, per germline. CDR3 length equals 14 residues. Complete variable domain (other parts from reference TRBV28 and TRBJ1-4): DVKVTQSSRYLVKRTGEKVFLECVQDMDHENMFWYRQDPGLGLRLIYFSYDVKMKEKGDIPEGYSVSREKKERFSLILESASTNQTSMYLCASSLGQRNEKLFFGSGTQLSVL.

The chain carries TRBV10-3 and TRBJ2-5; D possibly matches TRBD1 or TRBD2 (5 bases each). This CDR3 has 14 residues. Germline loops: CDR1 ENHRY, CDR2 SYGVKD. V was trimmed by 3 bases and J by 1 base, leaving 9 bases between them. DNA of the CDR3: TGTGCCATCAGTGAAGGGGAGCTCCAAGAGACCCAGTACTTC. Its translation is CAISEGELQETQYF.

V is TRBV10-3 and J is TRBJ2-3, with TRBD2 matching over 14 bases. The germline CDR1 and CDR2 sequences are ENHRY and SYGVKD. This CDR3 comprises 16 residues. Trimming removed 7 bases from V and 2 bases from J; junction bases left unmatched: 5. The CDR3 here is CAINPGLAGATDTQYF. In DNA, the CDR3 is TGTGCCATCAACCCGGGACTAGCGGGGGCCACAGATACGCAGTATTTT.

This clonotype has more than one count but fewer than ten. The CDR3 DNA follows: TGCAGTGCTAGAGAATGGAGGAATGAGCAGTTCTTC. It translates to CSAREWRNEQFF. This chain joins TRBV20-1 and TRBJ2-1; D is possibly TRBD2 (5 bases). Trimming cost V 0 bases and J 7 bases, with 7 bases left between them. Looked up from germline, CDR1 is DFQATT and CDR2 is SNEGSKA (reference sequence). The CDR3 totals 12 residues.